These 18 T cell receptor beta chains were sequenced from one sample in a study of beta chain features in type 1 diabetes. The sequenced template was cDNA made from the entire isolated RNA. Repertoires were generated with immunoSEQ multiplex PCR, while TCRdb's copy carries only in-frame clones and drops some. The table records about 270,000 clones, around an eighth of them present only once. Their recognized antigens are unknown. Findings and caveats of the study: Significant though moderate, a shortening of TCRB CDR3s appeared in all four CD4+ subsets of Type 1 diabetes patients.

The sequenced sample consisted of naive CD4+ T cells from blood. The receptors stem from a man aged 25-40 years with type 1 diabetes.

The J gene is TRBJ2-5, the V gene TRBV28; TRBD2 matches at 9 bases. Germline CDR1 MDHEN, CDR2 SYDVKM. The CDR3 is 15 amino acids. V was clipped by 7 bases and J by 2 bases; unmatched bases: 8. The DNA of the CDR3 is TGTGCCAGCATTCCAGCGGGAGGCTTACAAGAGACCCAGTACTTC. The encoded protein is CASIPAGGLQETQYF.

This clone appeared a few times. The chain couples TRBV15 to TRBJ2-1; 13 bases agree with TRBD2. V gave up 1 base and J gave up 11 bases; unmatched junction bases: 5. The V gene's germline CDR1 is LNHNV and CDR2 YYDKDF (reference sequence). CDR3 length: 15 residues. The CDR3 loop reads CATSRAGTSGVKQFF. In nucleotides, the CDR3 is TGTGCCACCAGCAGAGCCGGGACTAGCGGGGTAAAGCAGTTCTTC.

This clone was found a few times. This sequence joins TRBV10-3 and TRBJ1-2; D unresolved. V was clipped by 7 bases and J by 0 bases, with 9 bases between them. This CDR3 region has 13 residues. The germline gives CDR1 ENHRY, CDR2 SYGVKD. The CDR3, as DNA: TGTGCCATCAACGACGGAGCTAACTATGGCTACACCTTC. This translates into CAINDGANYGYTF.

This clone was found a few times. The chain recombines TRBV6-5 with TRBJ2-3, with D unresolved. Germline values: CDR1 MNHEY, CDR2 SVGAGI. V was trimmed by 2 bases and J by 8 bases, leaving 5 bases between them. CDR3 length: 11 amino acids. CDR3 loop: CASSYRSTQYF. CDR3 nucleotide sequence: TGTGCCAGCAGTTACAGGAGTACGCAGTATTTT.

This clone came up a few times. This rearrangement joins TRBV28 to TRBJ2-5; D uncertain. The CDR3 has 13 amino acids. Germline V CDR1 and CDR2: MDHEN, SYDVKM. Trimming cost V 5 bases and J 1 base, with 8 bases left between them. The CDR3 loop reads CASSTTVQETQYF. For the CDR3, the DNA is TGTGCCAGCAGTACCACTGTCCAAGAGACCCAGTACTTC.

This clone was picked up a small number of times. The CDR3 region is CASSHPRAGSSTDTQYF. The CDR3 DNA sequence: TGCGCCAGCAGCCACCCTCGAGCGGGGTCTAGCACAGATACGCAGTATTTT. The rearrangement links TRBV5-1 to TRBJ2-3, with 7 bases lining up with TRBD2. Germline V CDR1 and CDR2: SGHRS, YFSETQ. The junction had 11 bases not matched to a gene; V was cut back by 4 bases and J by 0 bases. This CDR3 is built from 17 residues.

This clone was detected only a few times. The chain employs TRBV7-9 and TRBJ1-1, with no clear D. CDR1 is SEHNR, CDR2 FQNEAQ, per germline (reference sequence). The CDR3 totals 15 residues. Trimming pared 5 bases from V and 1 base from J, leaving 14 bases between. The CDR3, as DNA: TGTGCCAGCAGCACCAAGAACAGAAAGAACACTGAAGCTTTCTTT. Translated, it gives CASSTKNRKNTEAFF.

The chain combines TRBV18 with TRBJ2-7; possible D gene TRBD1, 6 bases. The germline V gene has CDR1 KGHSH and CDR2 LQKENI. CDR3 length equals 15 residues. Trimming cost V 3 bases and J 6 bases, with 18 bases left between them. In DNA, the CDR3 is TGTGCCAGCTCACCGAATAACCGGGGACATGGCGAGCAGTACTTC. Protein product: CASSPNNRGHGEQYF.

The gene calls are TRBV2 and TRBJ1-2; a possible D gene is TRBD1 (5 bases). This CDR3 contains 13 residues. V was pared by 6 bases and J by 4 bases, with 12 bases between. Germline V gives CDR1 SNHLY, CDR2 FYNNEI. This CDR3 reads CASSEQVAYGYTF. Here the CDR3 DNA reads TGTGCCAGCAGCGAACAGGTGGCCTATGGCTACACCTTC.

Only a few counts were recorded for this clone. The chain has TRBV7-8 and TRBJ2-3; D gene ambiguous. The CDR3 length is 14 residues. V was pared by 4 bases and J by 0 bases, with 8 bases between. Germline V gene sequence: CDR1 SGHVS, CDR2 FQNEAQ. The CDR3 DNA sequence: TGTGCCAGCAGCTCCTCGCGCAGCACAGATACGCAGTATTTT. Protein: CASSSSRSTDTQYF.

CDR3 in DNA: TGTGCCAGCAGTTTTGAACTTGGCTACACCTTC. This encodes CASSFELGYTF. The chain combines TRBV28 with TRBJ1-2; D unresolved. Looked up from germline, CDR1 is MDHEN and CDR2 is SYDVKM. There are 11 residues in the CDR3. V lost 3 bases, J lost 7 bases, and 6 bases lay in between.

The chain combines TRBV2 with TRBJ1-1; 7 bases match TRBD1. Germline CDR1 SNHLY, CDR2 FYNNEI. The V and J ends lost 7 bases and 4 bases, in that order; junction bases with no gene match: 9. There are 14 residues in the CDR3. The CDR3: CASIWTGLGTEAFF. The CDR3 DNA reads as TGTGCCAGCATCTGGACAGGTCTGGGCACTGAAGCTTTCTTT.

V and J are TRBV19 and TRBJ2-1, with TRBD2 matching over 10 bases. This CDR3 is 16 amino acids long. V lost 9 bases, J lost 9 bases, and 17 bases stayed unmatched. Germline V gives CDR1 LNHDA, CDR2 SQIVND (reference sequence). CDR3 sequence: CASSLVGGLASGEQFF. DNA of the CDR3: TGTGCCAGCAGCTTAGTTGGGGGACTAGCGTCCGGTGAGCAGTTCTTC.

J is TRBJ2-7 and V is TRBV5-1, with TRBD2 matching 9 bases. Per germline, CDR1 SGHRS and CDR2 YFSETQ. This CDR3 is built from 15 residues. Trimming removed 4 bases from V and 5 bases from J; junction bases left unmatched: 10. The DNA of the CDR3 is TGCGCCAGCAGCCCCGGGACTAGCAGAGCCGACGAGCAGTACTTC. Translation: CASSPGTSRADEQYF. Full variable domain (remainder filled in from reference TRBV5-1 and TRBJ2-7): KAGVTQTPRYLIKTRGQQVTLSCSPISGHRSVSWYQQTPGQGLQFLFEYFSETQRNKGNFPGRFSGRQFSNSRSEMNVSTLELGDSALYLCASSPGTSRADEQYFGPGTRLTVT.

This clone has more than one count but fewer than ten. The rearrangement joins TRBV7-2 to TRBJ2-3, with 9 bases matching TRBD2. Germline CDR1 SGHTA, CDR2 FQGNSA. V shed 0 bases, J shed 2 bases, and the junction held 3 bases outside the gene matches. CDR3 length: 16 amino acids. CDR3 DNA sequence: TGTGCCAGCAGCTTAGCCGGGACTAGCCCCACAGATACGCAGTATTTT. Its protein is CASSLAGTSPTDTQYF.

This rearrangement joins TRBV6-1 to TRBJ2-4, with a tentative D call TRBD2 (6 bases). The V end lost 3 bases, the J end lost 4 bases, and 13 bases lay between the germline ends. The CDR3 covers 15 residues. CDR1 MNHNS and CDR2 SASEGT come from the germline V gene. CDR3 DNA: TGTGCCAGCAGTGAGGCGCAAGGAGGGAAAAACATTCAGTACTTC. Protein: CASSEAQGGKNIQYF.

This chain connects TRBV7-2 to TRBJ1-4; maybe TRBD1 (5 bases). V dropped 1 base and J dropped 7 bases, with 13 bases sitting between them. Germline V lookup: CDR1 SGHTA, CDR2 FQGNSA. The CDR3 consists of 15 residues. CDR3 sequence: CASSLVGGGTEKLFF. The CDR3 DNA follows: TGTGCCAGCAGCTTAGTCGGGGGAGGTACTGAAAAACTGTTTTTT.

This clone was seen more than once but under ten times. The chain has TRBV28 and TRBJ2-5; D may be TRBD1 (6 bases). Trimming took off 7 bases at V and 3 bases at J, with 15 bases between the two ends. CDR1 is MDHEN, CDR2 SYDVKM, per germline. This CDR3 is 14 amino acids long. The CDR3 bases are TGTGCCAGCACGATACAGGGACCCAAAGAGACCCAGTACTTC. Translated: CASTIQGPKETQYF.